This T cell receptor (beta chain) was profiled in a study of breast tumors, draining lymph nodes, adjacent tissues. Germline CDR1 and CDR2: SGHVS and FQNEAQ. The length of the CDR3 is 14 residues. V shed 5 bases and J 4 bases; nucleotides not matched to a gene: 8. Turning to this clonotype: The antigen is undetermined.

TCRdb independently ran MiXCR on the multiplex PCR reads; one entry per CDR3 protein. Of 7,500 or so distinct CDR3 sequences in the sample, around three quarters were seen once. General study points: Tumor repertoires ranked between lymph nodes and nontumor tissue in diversity, with V and J gene preferences. Data fit most tumor T cells coming from lymph node, expanding in tumor. Tumor and nontumor repertoires were significantly more similar in luminal-like than in basal-like breast cancer.

The J gene is TRBJ2-7, the V gene TRBV7-8; 7 nucleotides align to TRBD1. The sample consisted of tumor-adjacent breast tissue. The TCR sequence derives from a female donor with breast cancer. Some clones in this sample may be carry-over from other donors' samples. The CDR3 DNA reads TGTGCCAGCAGCCGTACAGGGGTTTTGTACGAGCAGTACTTC. It is translated as CASSRTGVLYEQYF.